Here is one T cell receptor (beta chain) with its context. Its cognate antigen is unknown. Germline values: CDR1 MNHEY, CDR2 SMNVEV (reference sequence). After removal of 5 bases from V and 5 bases from J, the junction contained 14 bases not matched to a gene. The CDR3 loop spans 18 amino acids. This entry is derived from a study of shared clonotypes between healthy human individuals. Study-level results: Tissue TCR repertoires likely differ from these blood-only repertoires.

TCRdb keeps only in-frame clones here, not all; method: immunoSEQ multiplex PCR. The data show 2,500,000 or so clones, around 93% seen once. Sequenced input: naive CD4+ T cells from PBMCs. Documented subset: CD45RA+ positively selected. The origin of this receptor is a young man in good health. Some clones in this sample may be carry-over from other donors' samples. The chain couples TRBV27 to TRBJ1-5, with 11 bases identical to TRBD1. CDR3 loop: CASSLGRTGGRSDQPQHF. The CDR3, as DNA: TGTGCCAGCAGTCTTGGTAGGACAGGGGGCCGGAGTGATCAGCCCCAGCATTTT.